Detailed here is one T cell receptor beta chain. What it binds is not known. The entry originates in a study of shared clonotypes between healthy human individuals. General study results and limits: Naive CD4 clonotypes were shared across several donors at about 5.3%. The represented genetic and exposure-history diversity was limited by the small number of donors.

The split of CD4+ cells yielded CD45RA+ naive and CD45RA-negative memory subsets. This CDR3 is built from 15 residues. Losses at the gene ends were 6 bases for V and 6 bases for J; bases not matched to a gene: 14. The germline V gene has CDR1 SQVTM and CDR2 ANQGSEA. In the original workflow: Filtering differed, since immunoSEQ gave only junction sequences and no quality scores. Repertoires were generated with immunoSEQ multiplex PCR, while TCRdb's copy carries only in-frame clones and drops some. The DNA was the basis for D and trimming; V, J and clone size are from that table. The profile covers roughly 1,600,000 clones, with approximately 98.5% appearing a single time and approximately 0.4% taken by the ten largest.

The genes are TRBV29-1 and TRBJ2-7, with 10 positions matching TRBD1. The sequenced sample was naive CD4+ T cells sorted from blood. Subset described: CD45RA+ positively selected. The receptor comes from a man under 40 in good health. CDR3 sequence (DNA): TGCAGCGTGGGGACAGGGGAGGGTGTTCCACTCGAGCAGTACTTC. This encodes CSVGTGEGVPLEQYF.